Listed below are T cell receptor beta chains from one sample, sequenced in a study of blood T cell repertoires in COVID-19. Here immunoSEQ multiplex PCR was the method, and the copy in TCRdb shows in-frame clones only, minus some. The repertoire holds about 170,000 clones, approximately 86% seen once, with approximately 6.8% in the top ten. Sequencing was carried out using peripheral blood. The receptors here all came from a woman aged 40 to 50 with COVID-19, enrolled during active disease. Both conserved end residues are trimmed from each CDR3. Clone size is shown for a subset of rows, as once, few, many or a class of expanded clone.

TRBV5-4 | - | ASSSRTSGAWDTQY
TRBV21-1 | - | ASSKNGQGNSPLH
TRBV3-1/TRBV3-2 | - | ASSHWGDKETQY
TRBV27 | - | ASSLTWSNSPLH
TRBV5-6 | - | ASSSGQGDSPLH
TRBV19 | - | ASSRDRGPAGANVLT
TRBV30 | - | AWNQPGRGATHSYEQY
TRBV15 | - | ATSRDRGAGETQY
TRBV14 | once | ASSQLTGTDTQY
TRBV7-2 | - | ASTYLADNYGYT
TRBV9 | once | ASSGTSGGPDTQY
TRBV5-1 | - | ASSLWREGETQY
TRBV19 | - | ASSQGVNTEAF
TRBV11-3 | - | ASSPSPNNEQF
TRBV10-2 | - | ASSESRRLSTDTQY
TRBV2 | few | ASSVDRYGYT
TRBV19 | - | ATRPFSGITADTQY
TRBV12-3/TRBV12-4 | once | ASRGHRNTEAF
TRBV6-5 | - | ASSYSGEFTGGEQF
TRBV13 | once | ASSAPGTSGTYEQY
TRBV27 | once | ASSLQLAAHYEQY
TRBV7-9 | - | ASSPRTGHTDTQY
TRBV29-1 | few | SVDGVSWETQY
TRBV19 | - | ASSPAGTSGNNEQF
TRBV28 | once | ASSPGGSGNTIY
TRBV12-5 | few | ASGQTGTYGYT
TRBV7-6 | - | ASSLDGPGQWGTDTQY
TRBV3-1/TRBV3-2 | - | ASSRTGVEAF
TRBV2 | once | ASSVTVNTGELF
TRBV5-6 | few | ASSARLAGYNEQF
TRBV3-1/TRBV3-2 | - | ASSPIIGTELF
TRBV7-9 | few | ASSLSAGGYTGELF
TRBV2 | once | ASTPEDRYTGELF
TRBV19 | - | ASGGPGQF
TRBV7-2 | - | ASSSRGAGGDEQF
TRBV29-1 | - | SVEEISGRVAYGYT
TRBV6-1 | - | ASSENTAGVFGGNTIY
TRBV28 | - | ASSQAGGYPNGEQF
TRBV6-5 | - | ASSRGQVDSPLH
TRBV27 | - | ASRLLQGNEAF